This is a list of T cell receptor beta chains from one sample in a study of OX40 agonist ivuxolimab in advanced cancers. Assay: immunoSEQ multiplex PCR; the TCRdb copy retains only in-frame clones and omits some. The sample yields 81,000 or so clones, roughly nine tenths seen once. The sample consisted of CD4+ or CD8+ T cells sorted from blood, taken in a trial of the OX40 agonist ivuxolimab. All receptors come from an adult with an advanced solid tumor such as melanoma, head and neck, liver or kidney cancer. Both conserved end residues are part of each CDR3. The order of the fields is J gene, D gene, clone size, V gene, CDR3 DNA, CDR3 protein. The D gene is left open where the match is weak. The listing skips clone size in some rows; elsewhere it reads once, few, many or a size class.

>TRBJ2-5|NA|NA|TRBV2
TGTGCCAGCAGTGAAGCGCTTGCGGGAAAGGAGACCCAGTACTTC
CASSEALAGKETQYF
>TRBJ1-5|NA|NA|TRBV6-5
TGTGCCAGCAGTTACGGGGGTCCGAATCAGCCCCAGCATTTT
CASSYGGPNQPQHF
>TRBJ1-2|NA|NA|TRBV18
TGTGCCAGCTCACCTTGGGCACAGGCCTATGGCTACACCTTC
CASSPWAQAYGYTF
>TRBJ1-3|NA|once|TRBV29-1
TGCAGCGTGGTCGGGGTTCTCGGAAACACCATATATTTT
CSVVGVLGNTIYF
>TRBJ2-7|TRBD1|NA|TRBV23-1
TGCGCCAGCAGTCAGGGACAGGGGGCATACGAGCAGTACTTC
CASSQGQGAYEQYF
>TRBJ2-7|TRBD1|once|TRBV6-5
TGTGCCAGCAGTTACGGGACAGGGATTCCCTACGAGCAGTACTTC
CASSYGTGIPYEQYF
>TRBJ1-5|NA|NA|TRBV30
TGTGCCTGGAGTGTACGGGGTGATCAGCCCCAGCATTTT
CAWSVRGDQPQHF
>TRBJ1-1|NA|NA|TRBV4-3
TGCGCCAGCAGCCAAGATATTGGGAACACTGAAGCTTTCTTT
CASSQDIGNTEAFF
>TRBJ1-1|TRBD1|NA|TRBV30
TGTGCCTGGAGCGGGGACAGGGGTCTGGAAGCTTTCTTT
CAWSGDRGLEAFF
>TRBJ2-2|TRBD2|NA|TRBV9
TGTGCCAGCACAGCGGGAGGTCTCAACACCGGGGAGCTGTTTTTT
CASTAGGLNTGELFF
>TRBJ2-3|TRBD1|NA|TRBV9
TGTGCCAGCAGCGTCACCGGGACAGGGCTAAAAGATACGCAGTATTTT
CASSVTGTGLKDTQYF
>TRBJ2-7|TRBD1|NA|TRBV30
TGTGCCTGTGTGACAGGGAACCCCTACGAGCAGTACTTC
CACVTGNPYEQYF
>TRBJ2-1|NA|NA|TRBV6-5
TGTGCCAGCAGTTACTCGCGGTTACCGAGCAATGAGCAGTTCTTC
CASSYSRLPSNEQFF
>TRBJ1-5|NA|NA|TRBV6-5
TGTGCCAGCAGTTACGTCCGGGACACCAATCAGCCCCAGCATTTT
CASSYVRDTNQPQHF
>TRBJ2-5|TRBD1|NA|TRBV4-2
TGTGCCAGCAGCCAAGTCATACAGGGGGAAGAGACCCAGTACTTC
CASSQVIQGEETQYF
>TRBJ2-5|NA|NA|TRBV28
TGTGCCAGCAGTTTGGGTCAGCACAGGGAAAGGAAGACCCAGTACTTC
CASSLGQHRERKTQYF
>TRBJ1-2|NA|once|TRBV11-2
TGTGCCAGCAGCTTGGGCCCCGGAAGAACAGGGCTTGGCTACACCTTC
CASSLGPGRTGLGYTF
>TRBJ2-7|NA|NA|TRBV9
TGTGCCAGCAGCGTGGCCCCGGGGCAGGGTTACGAGCAGTACTTC
CASSVAPGQGYEQYF
>TRBJ2-1|NA|NA|TRBV4-1
TGCGCCAGCAGCCCCCTGTCGGTAGGGGGTGAGCAGTTCTTC
CASSPLSVGGEQFF
>TRBJ2-3|TRBD1|NA|TRBV28
TGTGCCAGCAGTTTCCTGGGACAGGTACGCACAGATACGCAGTATTTT
CASSFLGQVRTDTQYF
>TRBJ2-7|NA|NA|TRBV6-5
TGTGCCGGCGAGTATCGGGACGAGCAGTACTTC
CAGEYRDEQYF
>TRBJ2-4|TRBD2|NA|TRBV7-9
TGTGCCAGCAGCTTAGGCAGGGAGGGGAGAAACATTCAGTACTTC
CASSLGREGRNIQYF
>TRBJ1-1|NA|NA|TRBV6-1
TGTGCCAGCAGTGAAGGGGCAGCAAACACTGAAGCTTTCTTT
CASSEGAANTEAFF
>TRBJ1-5|NA|medium-sized|TRBV19
TGTGCCAGTAGTATACGGCCCCGGGACGGGGGCAATCAGCCCCAGCATTTT
CASSIRPRDGGNQPQHF
>TRBJ2-7|NA|NA|TRBV4-2
TGTGCCAGCAGCCAAGTTGGGTCCTGGTACGAGCAGTACTTC
CASSQVGSWYEQYF
>TRBJ2-5|NA|NA|TRBV9
TGTGCCAGCAGTGCCACCCATGAGACCCAGTACTTC
CASSATHETQYF
>TRBJ1-2|NA|NA|TRBV19
TGTGCCAGTAGTTTTCTTGGAGGGGCCTATGGCTACACCTTC
CASSFLGGAYGYTF
>TRBJ2-1|NA|NA|TRBV5-1
TGCGCCAGCGGATTACAGGGAGCGGGTTACAATGAGCAGTTCTTC
CASGLQGAGYNEQFF
>TRBJ1-2|TRBD1|NA|TRBV19
TGTGCCAGTAGTCTCCGACAGGGTCTCTACACCTTC
CASSLRQGLYTF
>TRBJ1-5|NA|NA|TRBV30
TGTGCCTGGAGTGTAGATTATAGCAATCAGCCCCAGCATTTT
CAWSVDYSNQPQHF
>TRBJ2-1|NA|NA|TRBV19
TGTGCCAGTAGAGGGACGAAGCGGGAGCAGTTCTTC
CASRGTKREQFF
>TRBJ1-5|NA|NA|TRBV6-5
TGTGCCAGCAGTTACATGCTGGGGCCTCAGCCCCAGCATTTT
CASSYMLGPQPQHF
>TRBJ2-1|TRBD2|NA|TRBV29-1
TGCAGCGCCGCCGGGACTACTGACTACAATGAGCAGTTCTTC
CSAAGTTDYNEQFF
>TRBJ2-7|TRBD1|NA|TRBV28
TGTGCCAGCAGTTCTCTGGGACAGGGGTTTCCCTACGAGCAGTACTTC
CASSSLGQGFPYEQYF
>TRBJ2-5|NA|NA|TRBV7-6
TGTGCCAGCAGCTTATTAATTAACCAAGAGACCCAGTACTTC
CASSLLINQETQYF
>TRBJ1-5|NA|NA|TRBV12-1
TGTGCCAGCAGTCAAACATCGTCCAGGACCTGCAATCAGCCCCAGCATTTT
CASSQTSSRTCNQPQHF
>TRBJ2-3|NA|NA|TRBV6-5
TGTGCCAGCAGTTACGGGGCTAGCGAGACAGATACGCAGTATTTT
CASSYGASETDTQYF
>TRBJ2-5|NA|NA|TRBV9
TGTGCCAGCAGCGTAGGGTCTAGCGCGGATCAAGAGACCCAGTACTTC
CASSVGSSADQETQYF
>TRBJ1-5|NA|NA|TRBV2
TGTGCCAGCAGAAGGCTTTATTATCAGCCCCAGCATTTT
CASRRLYYQPQHF
>TRBJ2-1|TRBD1|NA|TRBV28
TGTGCCAGCAGTTCCCCTCACCGGGACAGCGGCAGCGGTGAGCAGTTCTTC
CASSSPHRDSGSGEQFF
>TRBJ1-5|NA|NA|TRBV4-2
TGTGCCAGCAGCCAAGATACGGTCCAGCCCCAGCATTTT
CASSQDTVQPQHF
>TRBJ1-2|TRBD1|NA|TRBV15
TGTGCCACCAGCAGAGGAAGGACAGGGAACTATGGCTACACCTTC
CATSRGRTGNYGYTF
>TRBJ2-5|NA|NA|TRBV25-1
TGTGCCAGCAGTGAATATTCAGAGACCCAGTACTTC
CASSEYSETQYF
>TRBJ2-7|NA|NA|TRBV9
TGTGCCAGCAGCGTAAGGGGGACCGCCTCCTACGAGCAGTACTTC
CASSVRGTASYEQYF
>TRBJ2-3|TRBD2|NA|TRBV5-3
TGTGCCAGAAGCTTGGAGGGCGGGGGGTTCACAGATACGCAGTATTTT
CARSLEGGGFTDTQYF
>TRBJ1-5|NA|NA|TRBV2
TGTGCCACCGCCATAGAAAGCAGCAATCAGCCCCAGCATTTT
CATAIESSNQPQHF
>TRBJ2-1|TRBD1|NA|TRBV6-5
TGTGCCAGCAGCTGGACAGGGGTATCCTACAATGAGCAGTTCTTC
CASSWTGVSYNEQFF
>TRBJ1-1|NA|NA|TRBV4-3
TGCGCCAGCAGCCAAGCATGGGGTAGGGCTGAAGCTTTCTTT
CASSQAWGRAEAFF
>TRBJ2-1|NA|NA|TRBV12-5
TGTGCTAGTGGTTTGGGGCCCCTCAATGAGCAGTTCTTC
CASGLGPLNEQFF
>TRBJ2-4|TRBD2|NA|TRBV4-2
TGTGCCAGCAGCCAAGGACTAGCGGGCTTGGACATTCAGTACTTC
CASSQGLAGLDIQYF